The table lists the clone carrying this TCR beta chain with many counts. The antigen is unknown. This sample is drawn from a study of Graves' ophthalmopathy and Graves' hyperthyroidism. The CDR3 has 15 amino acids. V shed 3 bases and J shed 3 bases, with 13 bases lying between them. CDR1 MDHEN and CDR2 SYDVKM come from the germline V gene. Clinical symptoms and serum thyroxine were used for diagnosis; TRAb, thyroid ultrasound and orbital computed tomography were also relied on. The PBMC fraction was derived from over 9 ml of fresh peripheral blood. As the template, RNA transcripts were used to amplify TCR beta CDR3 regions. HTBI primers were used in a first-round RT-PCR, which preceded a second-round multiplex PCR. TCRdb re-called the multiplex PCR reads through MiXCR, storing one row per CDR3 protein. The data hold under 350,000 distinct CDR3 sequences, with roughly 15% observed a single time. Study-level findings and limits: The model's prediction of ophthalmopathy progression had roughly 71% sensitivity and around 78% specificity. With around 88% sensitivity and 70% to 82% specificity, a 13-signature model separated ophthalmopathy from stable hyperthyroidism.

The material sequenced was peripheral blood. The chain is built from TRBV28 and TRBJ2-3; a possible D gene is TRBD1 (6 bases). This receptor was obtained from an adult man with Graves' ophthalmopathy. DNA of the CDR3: TGTGCCAGCAGTTTGTCGGGGCAGGGGACAGATACGCAGTATTTT. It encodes CASSLSGQGTDTQYF.